The 10 T cell receptor beta chains presented below share a single source sample, sequenced in a study of immune characterization of retroperitoneal liposarcoma. TCRdb reprocessed the PCR reads via MiXCR and lists one record per CDR3 protein. The repertoire has 2,000 to 2,500 distinct CDR3 sequences, less than 45% of them found once; the top ten carry over 15%. The sequencing input was tumor tissue. These receptors all stem from a male donor with retroperitoneal liposarcoma.

Sample share makes this clonotype hyperexpanded. CDR3 sequence: CASSPSSTYNEQFF. The DNA for the CDR3 is TGTGCCAGCAGTCCCTCGTCAACCTACAATGAGCAGTTCTTC. V usage is TRBV6-1 and J usage is TRBJ2-1; D remains ambiguous. Germline V lookup: CDR1 MNHNS, CDR2 SASEGT. The V end was cut by 5 bases, the J end by 2 bases, with 10 bases between. The CDR3 spans 14 residues.

This clonotype has more than one count but fewer than ten. The chain links TRBV6-6 to TRBJ2-7, with D unresolved. Near its end, the DNA agrees better with TRBJ2-1, so the J call may be wrong. This CDR3 has 16 amino acids. Germline V gene sequence: CDR1 MNHNY, CDR2 SVGAGI (reference sequence). CDR3 nucleotides: TGTGCCAGCAGTTACGGCGCAAGGCTAGTGGGCTACGAGCAGTTCTTC. Encoded protein: CASSYGARLVGYEQFF.

J is TRBJ2-1 and V is TRBV7-2; D gene uncertain. The J call may be in error: the DNA end matches TRBJ2-5 better. In germline, CDR1 is SGHTA, CDR2 FQGNSA. This CDR3 has 16 residues. Here the CDR3 reads CASSPLALFQLETQYF. CDR3 coding DNA: TGTGCCAGCAGCCCCTTGGCGCTATTTCAGCTAGAGACCCAGTACTTC.

The rearrangement uses TRBV6-1 and TRBJ2-2; D might be TRBD1 (6 bases). The V gene lost 6 bases and the J gene lost 6 bases, with 17 bases spanning the gap. Germline-derived CDR1 and CDR2 are MNHNS and SASEGT. CDR3 size: 15 residues. CDR3 loop: CASSSNLGAAGELFF. The CDR3 bases are TGTGCCAGCAGCTCCAACTTGGGGGCGGCCGGGGAGCTGTTTTTT.

The chain links TRBV7-2 to TRBJ2-5; weak D call: TRBD2 (5 bases). The J call is doubtful: the DNA matches TRBJ2-1 better. Germline V gives CDR1 SGHTA, CDR2 FQGNSA. This CDR3 has 12 residues. CDR3 nucleotides: TGTGCCAGCAGCCCTACTAGTTACGAGCAGTTCTTC. Translation gives CASSPTSYEQFF.

The chain carries TRBV7-2 and TRBJ2-1; the D is unclear. The closer fit of TRBJ2-7 to the DNA end suggests the J call may be wrong. The CDR3 covers 15 residues. Germline CDR1 reads SGHTA; CDR2 reads FQGNSA. CDR3 sequence: CASSLDRRIPDEQYF. CDR3 nucleotides: TGTGCCAGCAGCTTAGATCGGCGGATCCCGGACGAGCAGTACTTC.

A word on this clonotype: A junction end diverges from the germline sequence, so it may reflect a read error. V gene TRBV12-3 or TRBV12-4 combines with J gene TRBJ2-3; D uncertain. The CDR3 spans 11 residues. CDR3 residues: CASSLRDMQYF. Written as DNA, the CDR3 is TGTGCCAGCAGTTTAAGAGATATGCAGTATTTT.

The chain joins TRBV7-2 to TRBJ2-5, with D unclear. V lost 6 bases and J 5 bases, leaving 13 bases between the germline ends. The CDR3 runs 13 residues. Germline V gene sequence: CDR1 SGHTA, CDR2 FQGNSA. The CDR3 DNA follows: TGTGCCAGCAGACAACGTGCAGTGGAGACCCAGTACTTC. This codes for CASRQRAVETQYF.

This clonotype has only a few counts. The chain is built from TRBV7-8 and TRBJ2-1; either TRBD1 or TRBD2 may supply D (6 bases each). The DNA end lines up better with TRBJ2-7; the J call may be wrong. Germline loops: CDR1 SGHVS, CDR2 FQNEAQ. The CDR3 sequence is 13 residues long. CDR3 in amino acids: CASAGHRSYEQYF. CDR3 nucleotide sequence: TGTGCCAGCGCGGGACACCGTTCCTACGAGCAGTACTTC.

Sample share makes this clonotype medium-sized. The V and J genes are TRBV7-2 and TRBJ2-1; D is perhaps TRBD2 (5 bases). The J call is uncertain, as TRBJ2-7 better fits the DNA end. The CDR3 sequence is 12 residues long. The germline gives CDR1 SGHTA, CDR2 FQGNSA. CDR3 sequence: CASSPTSYEQYF. The CDR3 bases are TGTGCCAGCAGCCCTACTAGTTACGAGCAGTACTTC.